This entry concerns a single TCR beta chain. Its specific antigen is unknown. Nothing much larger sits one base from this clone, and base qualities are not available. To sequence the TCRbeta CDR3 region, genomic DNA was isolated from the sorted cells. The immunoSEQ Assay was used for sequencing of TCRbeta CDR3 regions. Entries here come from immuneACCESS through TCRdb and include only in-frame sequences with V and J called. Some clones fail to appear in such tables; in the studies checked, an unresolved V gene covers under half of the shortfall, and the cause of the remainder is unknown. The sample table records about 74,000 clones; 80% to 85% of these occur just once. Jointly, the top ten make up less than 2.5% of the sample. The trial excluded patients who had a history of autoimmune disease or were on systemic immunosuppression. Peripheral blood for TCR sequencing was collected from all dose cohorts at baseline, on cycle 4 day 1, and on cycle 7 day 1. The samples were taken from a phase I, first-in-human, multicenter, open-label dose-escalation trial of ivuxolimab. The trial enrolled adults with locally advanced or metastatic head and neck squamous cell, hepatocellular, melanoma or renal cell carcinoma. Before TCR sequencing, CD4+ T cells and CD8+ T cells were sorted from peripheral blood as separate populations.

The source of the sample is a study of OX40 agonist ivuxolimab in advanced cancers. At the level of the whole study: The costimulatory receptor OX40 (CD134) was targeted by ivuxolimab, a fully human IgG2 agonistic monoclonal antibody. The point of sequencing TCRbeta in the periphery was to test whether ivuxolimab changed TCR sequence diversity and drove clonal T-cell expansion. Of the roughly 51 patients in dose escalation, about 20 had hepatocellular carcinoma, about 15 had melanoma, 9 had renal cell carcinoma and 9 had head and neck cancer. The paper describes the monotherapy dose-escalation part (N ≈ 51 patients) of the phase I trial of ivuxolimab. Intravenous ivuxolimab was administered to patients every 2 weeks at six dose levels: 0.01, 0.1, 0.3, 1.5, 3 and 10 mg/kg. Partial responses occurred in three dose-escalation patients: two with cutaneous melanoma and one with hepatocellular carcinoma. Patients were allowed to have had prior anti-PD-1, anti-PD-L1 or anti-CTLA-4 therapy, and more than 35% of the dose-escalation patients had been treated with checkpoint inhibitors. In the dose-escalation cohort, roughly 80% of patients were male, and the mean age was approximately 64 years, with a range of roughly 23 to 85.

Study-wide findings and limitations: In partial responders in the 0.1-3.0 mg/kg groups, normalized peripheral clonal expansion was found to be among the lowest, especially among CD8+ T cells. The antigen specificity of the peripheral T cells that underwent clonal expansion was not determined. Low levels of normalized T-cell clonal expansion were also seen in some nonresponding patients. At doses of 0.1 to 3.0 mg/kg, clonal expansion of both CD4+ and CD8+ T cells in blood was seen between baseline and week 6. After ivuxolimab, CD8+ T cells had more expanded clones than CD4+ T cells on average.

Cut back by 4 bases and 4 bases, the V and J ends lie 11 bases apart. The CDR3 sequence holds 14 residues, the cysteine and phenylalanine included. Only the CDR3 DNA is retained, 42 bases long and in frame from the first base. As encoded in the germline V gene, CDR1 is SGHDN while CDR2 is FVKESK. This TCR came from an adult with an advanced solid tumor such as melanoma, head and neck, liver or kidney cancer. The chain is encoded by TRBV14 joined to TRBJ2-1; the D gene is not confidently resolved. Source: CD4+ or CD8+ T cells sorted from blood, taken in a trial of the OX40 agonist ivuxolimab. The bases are TGTGCCAGCAGCCCGTTCACAGTTTACAATGAGCAGTTCTTC. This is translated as CASSPFTVYNEQFF.